The clone carrying this T cell receptor beta chain appeared a single time. Its antigen is not known. This sample was included in a study of T cell responses to AZD1222 COVID-19 vaccine. Study-level results: Donors in the cohort were predominantly white British and more often female, and clonal diversity was possibly underestimated. Nearly half of unique spike-specific TCRs reportedly avoided B.1.351 and B.1.1.7 mutated regions. When two AZD1222 doses had been given, Spike-specific TCR breadth and depth rose. CD4 TCRs linked to vaccination spanned spike, dominating at 160-218 and 743-854.

This CDR3 has 12 amino acids. The germline gives CDR1 MDHEN, CDR2 SYDVKM. Trimming took 6 bases from V and 9 from J, leaving 12 bases between them. The method was immunoSEQ multiplex PCR; TCRdb's version includes in-frame clones alone and lacks a portion of them. The sample holds around 94,000 clones, roughly 83% seen once. The TCR was taken from an adult in good health. This chain joins TRBV28 and TRBJ2-1; weak D call: TRBD2 (5 bases). The sequencing here drew on peripheral blood, taken on day 0 of AZD1222 vaccination. The CDR3 DNA reads as TGTGCCAGCAGGAACTTCGCGGGTGAGCAGTTCTTC. It translates to CASRNFAGEQFF.